The clone carrying this T cell receptor (beta chain) came up once. The germline gene is not matched at one end of the junction; a read error may be the cause. The V gene's germline CDR1 is SQVTM and CDR2 ANQGSEA. The CDR3 loop spans 19 amino acids. They got blood RNA out of unsorted whole blood and also pulled out germline DNA. This entry comes from a study of tumor-infiltrating lymphocytes in primary liver carcinoma. Synthesis of TCR beta cDNA was carried out from 500 ng total RNA with a constant-region primer. Amplification in three nested multiplex PCR rounds with slightly modified ARM-PCR gave rise to TCR beta libraries. Both of the initial two PCR rounds ran for around 10 cycles and employed TRBV1-TRBV30 forward primers alongside a C-beta reverse primer. In TCRdb, the multiplex PCR reads were re-called with MiXCR into one record per CDR3 protein. The sample includes about 320,000 distinct CDR3 sequences, 55% to 65% of them seen just once.

The sequencing sample was made of peripheral blood. The source is a middle-aged man with primary liver carcinoma and hepatitis B virus infection. The chain employs TRBV29-1 and TRBJ2-5; 10 nucleotides match TRBD1. CDR3 sequence: CSVEDGVGTGASVRETQYF. As DNA, the CDR3 is TGTAGCGTTGAAGATGGCGTGGGGACAGGGGCGTCAGTTCGAGAGACCCAGTACTTC.